This T cell receptor beta chain comes out of a study of cytomegalovirus exposure and HLA in healthy donors. In the PCR, 60 Vbeta and 13 Jbeta primers were used. Some clones are missing from TCRdb's copy, which holds only in-frame ones; the method was immunoSEQ multiplex PCR. The profile covers more than 130,000 clones, with approximately 77% appearing a single time and nearly 5% taken by the ten largest. Comment on this clone: The antigen remains unidentified.

At sampling all donors were nominally healthy, likely with unrecorded immune exposures. Whole-study findings and limits: Cytomegalovirus status was reportedly diagnosed by the classifier with high sensitivity and specificity. Segments of the TCR beta V type were, in most cases, productive about 87% or about 30% of the time in an earlier analysis.

CDR1 and CDR2 (germline): SQVTM, ANQGSEA. This CDR3 contains 13 residues. This receptor was obtained from a woman between 50 and 59 years old in good health and CMV-seronegative. Sequencing was performed on PBMCs. The chain has TRBV29-1 and TRBJ2-5; TRBD2 might be the D (5 bases). The tail of the sequence fits TRBJ2-7 better, so the J call may be wrong. The CDR3 DNA follows: TGCAGCGTCTTAAGGACTGGGTCCTACGAGCAGTACTTC. Amino acid sequence: CSVLRTGSYEQYF.